One T cell receptor beta chain is described in this entry. This specimen comes from a study of identical twins. TCRdb re-analysed the 5' RACE reads in MiXCR, keeping a single row per CDR3 protein. This sample has some 500,000 distinct CDR3 sequences, with about 20% found just once. The CDR3 has 14 residues. V trimming: 7 bases; J trimming: 5 bases; junction bases outside the gene matches: 9. In addition, the sample was reused for a study of T cells expressing NK-cell markers.

This TCR came from a woman aged 18-29 years in good health. Material: CD4+ T cells sorted from blood. The chain uses TRBV12-3 or TRBV12-4 and TRBJ2-7, with 9 bases identical to TRBD1. This CDR3 reads CASNGQGLTHEQYF. CDR3 sequence (DNA): TGTGCCAGCAACGGACAGGGGTTGACCCACGAGCAGTACTTC.